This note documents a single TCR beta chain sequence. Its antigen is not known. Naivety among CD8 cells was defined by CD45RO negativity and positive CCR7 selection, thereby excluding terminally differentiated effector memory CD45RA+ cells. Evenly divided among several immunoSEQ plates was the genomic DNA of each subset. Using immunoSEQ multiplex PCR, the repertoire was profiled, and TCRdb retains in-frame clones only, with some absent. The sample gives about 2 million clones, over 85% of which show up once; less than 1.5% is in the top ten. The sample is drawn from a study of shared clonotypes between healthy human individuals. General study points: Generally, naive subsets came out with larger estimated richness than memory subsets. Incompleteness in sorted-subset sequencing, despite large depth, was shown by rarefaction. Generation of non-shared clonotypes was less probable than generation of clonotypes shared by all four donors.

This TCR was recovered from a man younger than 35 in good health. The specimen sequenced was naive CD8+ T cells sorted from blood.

The CDR3, as DNA: TGTGCCTGGAGTGCGTCTCCCGGGTCCTCCAATCAGCCCCAGCATTTT. This encodes CAWSASPGSSNQPQHF. The V call is TRBV30, the J call TRBJ1-5; D not certain. Trimming shortened V by 1 base and J by 3 bases, and 16 bases separated the two germline ends. Germline V gene data show CDR1 as GTSNPN and CDR2 as SVGIG (reference sequence). This CDR3 region has 16 residues.